This T cell receptor (beta chain) appears in the sequencing data of a study of T cell responses to AZD1222 COVID-19 vaccine. Study in general: Pooled together were second doses at about 4 or about 12 weeks.

Overall study results and limits: Compared with day 0, the breadth and depth of the Spike-specific TCR repertoire rose significantly after two doses of AZD1222. Variant regions that are unmutated are reportedly the target of nearly half of spike-specific TCRs.

Produced via immunoSEQ multiplex PCR; TCRdb's table is partial and in-frame only. Counted here are over 75,000 clones, under 90% occurring once; the ten biggest clones make up 2.4%. Concerning this clone itself: Its antigen is unidentified.

The CDR3 is made up of 17 amino acids. Germline assignment: CDR1 LGHDT and CDR2 YNNKEL (reference sequence). Trimming cost V 2 bases and J 3 bases; bases outside gene matches: 8. The source was peripheral blood, collected on day 0 of AZD1222 vaccination. This TCR came from an adult in good health. The chain recombines TRBV3-1 (or the pseudogene TRBV3-2) with TRBJ2-3, with 10 bases identical to TRBD1. The CDR3 region is CASSQYVRDRGTDTQYF. The CDR3 region has the DNA TGTGCCAGCAGCCAATATGTCCGGGACAGGGGAACAGATACGCAGTATTTT.